One and the same sample provided the 2 T cell receptor beta chains below, sequenced in a study of blood T cell repertoires in COVID-19. Profiling relied on immunoSEQ multiplex PCR, and the TCRdb table lists in-frame clones only, not all of them. The sample carries roughly 290,000 clones, around 90% recorded once. The sequencing sample was made of PBMCs or T cells enriched from blood (not recorded which). The receptors shown here come from a woman aged 40 to 50 who had recovered from COVID-19.

The chain joins TRBV2 to TRBJ1-5, with 7 positions matching TRBD1. CDR1 is SNHLY and CDR2 is FYNNEI in the germline V gene. V shed 7 bases and J 5 bases; nucleotides not matched to a gene: 5. The CDR3 extends over 13 amino acids. The CDR3 spells CASNEQGYQPQHF. CDR3 bases: TGTGCCAGCAACGAACAGGGGTATCAGCCCCAGCATTTT.

The rearrangement uses TRBV18 and TRBJ2-2; possibly TRBD1 for D (5 bases). The CDR3 contains 16 residues. Germline-derived CDR1 and CDR2 are KGHSH and LQKENI. Trimming cost V 1 base and J 4 bases, with 13 bases left between them. CDR3 protein: CASSPLLGLGTGELFF. Here the CDR3 DNA reads TGTGCCAGCTCACCACTTCTGGGGCTGGGCACCGGGGAGCTGTTTTTT.